The clone carrying this TCR beta chain was seen many times. What it recognizes is unknown. Follow-up blood was drawn about 14 weeks, roughly three months, after antiretroviral therapy began. All unsorted peripheral T cells were captured because whole blood was used without fractionation. An approximately 2.5 ml peripheral blood sample was taken for RNA. Reverse transcription used around 500 ng RNA and constant-region primers for alpha and beta. Using multiplexing indices, alpha and beta chain libraries were generated apart by chain-specific third strand synthesis. All rearrangements within a chain used one primer pair; cDNA molecules carried barcodes. TCRdb analysed the 5' RACE reads with MiXCR anew, one entry per CDR3 protein. The sample has about 14,000 distinct CDR3 sequences, 9.5% to 15% seen once. The sample originates from a study of HIV-infected patients and healthy controls. Study results and caveats: A major limitation was that merely sixteen HIV-infected individuals were processed.

Germline loops: CDR1 SQVTM, CDR2 ANQGSEA. The CDR3 extends over 16 amino acids. V was clipped by 6 bases and J by 0 bases; unmatched bases: 13. The TCR comes from an adult with HIV infection. The donor label of this sample is uncertain. The sample consisted of blood, taken during antiretroviral therapy. This chain links TRBV29-1 with TRBJ1-1; TRBD1 matches 7 bases. The CDR3 spells CSVAKGKGAMNTEAFF. CDR3 bases: TGCAGCGTAGCCAAGGGCAAGGGGGCGATGAACACTGAAGCTTTCTTT. Drawing the rest from reference TRBV29-1 and TRBJ1-1, the complete variable domain is SAVISQKPSRDICQRGTSLTIQCQVDSQVTMMFWYRQQPGQSLTLIATANQGSEATYESGFVIDKFPISRPNLTFSTLTVSNMSPEDSSIYLCSVAKGKGAMNTEAFFGQGTRLTVV.